These T cell receptor beta chains were read from a single sample in a study of T cell repertoires in cytomegalovirus infection. One entry per CDR3 protein, called by TCRdb with MiXCR from the reads. This table has nearly 650,000 distinct CDR3 sequences, 20% to 25% appearing once. The sequenced sample was CD8+ T cells from PBMCs. These receptors were obtained from a human donor in good health (CMV status not recorded). Some clones in this sample may be carry-over from other donors' samples. CDR3s include the opening cysteine and the closing phenylalanine or tryptophan. The D gene is left open where the match is weak. The size entry is marked missing in some rows and otherwise reads once, few, many or a size class.

many	TRBV7-2	TRBD1	TRBJ1-6	TGTGCCAGCAGCTTAGGGGACAGGGACAATTCACCCCTCCACTTT	CASSLGDRDNSPLHF
many	TRBV7-8	NA	TRBJ2-7	TGTGCCAGCAGCTCGACCCCCCCGGAGCAGTACTTC	CASSSTPPEQYF
few	TRBV7-4	TRBD1	TRBJ2-6	TGTGCCAGCAAACAGGGGTCTGGGGCCAACGTCCTGACTTTC	CASKQGSGANVLTF
NA	TRBV19	NA	TRBJ1-1	TGTGCCAGCCAATGGGTCGACGAGGAGGGCACTGAAGCTTTCTTT	CASQWVDEEGTEAFF
many	TRBV6-1	TRBD2	TRBJ2-3	TGTGCCAGCAGTGAACTGAGCGGGGGGGCAGATACGCAGTATTTT	CASSELSGGADTQYF
few	TRBV20-1	TRBD2	TRBJ2-1	TGCAGTGCTAACCGCGGGGGGGTAGCCAATGAGCAGTTCTTC	CSANRGGVANEQFF
NA	TRBV29-1	TRBD2	TRBJ2-1	TGCAGCGTTGAAGGGCTAGCGGGGATCCCCTACAATGAGCAGTTCTTC	CSVEGLAGIPYNEQFF
once	TRBV28	NA	TRBJ1-1	TGTGCCAGCAGTTTCGTCGGGCAGGGAGCTTTCTTT	CASSFVGQGAFF
NA	TRBV28	TRBD1	TRBJ2-1	TGTGCCAGCAGTTTATACCGGGGACAGGGCTGGGATGAGCAGTTCTTC	CASSLYRGQGWDEQFF
many	TRBV2	NA	TRBJ2-2	TGTGCCAGCAGTGTGCAGAGCAACACCGGGGAGCTGTTTTTT	CASSVQSNTGELFF
NA	TRBV13	TRBD1	TRBJ1-5	TGTGCCAGCAGCTTAGGCCGACAGGGTAGTCCCCAGCATTTT	CASSLGRQGSPQHF
NA	TRBV20-1	NA	TRBJ2-7	TGCAGTGCTAGAGATCATCACACCTACTCCTACGAGCAGTACTTC	CSARDHHTYSYEQYF
few	TRBV4-1	NA	TRBJ1-5	TGCGCCAGCAGCCAAGCTGACGAATGGAATCAGCCCCAGCATTTT	CASSQADEWNQPQHF
once	TRBV27	TRBD1	TRBJ2-3	TGTGCCAGCAGACCCGGGACAGAGATCTTACCTGGCACAGATACGCAGTATTTT	CASRPGTEILPGTDTQYF
many	TRBV7-8	TRBD2	TRBJ2-5	TGTGCCAGCAGCTTGAAGCGGGGGGCTGAGACCCAGTACTTC	CASSLKRGAETQYF
NA	TRBV6-2/TRBV6-3	TRBD1	TRBJ2-1	TGTGCCAGCAGGCACAACCGGGACAGGGTGACCAATGAGCAGTTCTTC	CASRHNRDRVTNEQFF
few	TRBV29-1	TRBD1	TRBJ2-7	TGCAGCGTTGAGACAGGGGCCTCCTACGAGCAGTACTTC	CSVETGASYEQYF
many	TRBV6-2/TRBV6-3	NA	TRBJ2-1	TGTGCCAGCAGTGTGGGTATCGCCAGCTCCTACAATGAGCAGTTCTTC	CASSVGIASSYNEQFF
many	TRBV11-2	NA	TRBJ1-1	TGTGCCAGCAGCTTAAAGCCGGCCAACACTGAAGCTTTCTTT	CASSLKPANTEAFF
NA	TRBV19	NA	TRBJ1-5	TGTGCCAGTACCGGCAGGTGGGATCAGCCCCAGCATTTT	CASTGRWDQPQHF
many	TRBV28	NA	TRBJ1-6	TGTGCCAGCAGTACCGGGACGGCCTCACCCCTCCACTTT	CASSTGTASPLHF
few	TRBV4-1	TRBD2	TRBJ2-1	TGCGCCAGCAGCCACCCGGGACTAGCGGTCTACAATGAGCAGTTCTTC	CASSHPGLAVYNEQFF
few	TRBV27	TRBD2	TRBJ2-3	TGTGCCAGCCAATCGGGGGGGTCAGATACGCAGTATTTT	CASQSGGSDTQYF
many	TRBV11-2	TRBD1	TRBJ2-3	TGTGCCAGCAGCTTATTGGGGACAGAAAGCACAGATACGCAGTATTTT	CASSLLGTESTDTQYF
few	TRBV6-5	TRBD1	TRBJ1-1	TGTGCCAGCAGTTACTGGGACAGGGTAAATAACACTGAAGCTTTCTTT	CASSYWDRVNNTEAFF
NA	TRBV7-9	TRBD1	TRBJ2-1	TGTGCCAGCAGCAGGGTCGGGACAGCCTCCTACAATGAGCAGTTCTTC	CASSRVGTASYNEQFF
few	TRBV18	NA	TRBJ2-1	TGTGCCAGCTCACCCGACAGCGGAACCCGGACCTACAATGAGCAGTTCTTC	CASSPDSGTRTYNEQFF
many	TRBV7-6	NA	TRBJ2-1	TGTGCCAGCAGTCGGGGCGGGGAATACAATGAGCAGTTCTTC	CASSRGGEYNEQFF
NA	TRBV7-8	NA	TRBJ2-7	TGTGCCAGCAGCTTATACGGAGGAGGGCAGTACTTC	CASSLYGGGQYF
NA	TRBV6-5	NA	TRBJ1-1	TGTGCCAGCAGTTACTCCGGTCCCACTGAAGCTTTCTTT	CASSYSGPTEAFF
NA	TRBV20-1	NA	TRBJ1-5	TGCAGTGCTAGTACTGCCAAGAGACAGGCGATTGGGAATCAGCCCCAGCATTTT	CSASTAKRQAIGNQPQHF
few	TRBV20-1	TRBD1	TRBJ2-1	TGCAGTGCTAGAGACCGGGACAGGGGGAGGCTAGATGAGCAGTTCTTC	CSARDRDRGRLDEQFF
few	TRBV20-1	TRBD1	TRBJ2-7	TGCAGTGCTAGACTTCTCAGGGACAGGGAGTCCTACGAGCAGTACTTC	CSARLLRDRESYEQYF
many	TRBV7-8	NA	TRBJ1-2	TGTGCCAGCAGCAACCGGGACCCCTACTATGGCTACACCTTC	CASSNRDPYYGYTF
few	TRBV5-3	NA	TRBJ2-1	TGTGCCAGCACACTAAATAATGAGCAGTTCTTC	CASTLNNEQFF
NA	TRBV7-9	TRBD1	TRBJ2-1	TGTGCCAGCAGCCCCCGGACAGGTATAAGCTACAATGAGCAGTTCTTC	CASSPRTGISYNEQFF
few	TRBV4-1	NA	TRBJ2-3	TGCGCCAGCAGCCAAGAGCCCCCGACAGATACGCAGTATTTT	CASSQEPPTDTQYF
NA	TRBV6-5	NA	TRBJ1-1	TGTGCCAGCAGTTATTTTGATGGGTCGGCACCTCCAACGTACACTGAAGCTTTCTTT	CASSYFDGSAPPTYTEAFF
NA	TRBV5-3	NA	TRBJ1-2	TGTGTCAGCAGCCCGGAGGGGGGGCCGGGCTATGGCTACACCTTC	CVSSPEGGPGYGYTF
NA	TRBV19	TRBD2	TRBJ2-1	TGTGCCACCCTTTTAGCGGGGACTTACAATGAGCAGTTCTTC	CATLLAGTYNEQFF